Shown below are 7 T cell receptor beta chains from a single sample sequenced in a study of identical twins. TCRdb re-called the 5' RACE reads through MiXCR, storing one row per CDR3 protein. The data contain 450,000 or so distinct CDR3 sequences, 11% to 15% of them singletons. The same data also went into a second study, on yellow fever vaccine responses in identical twins.

Specimen: CD4+ T cells sorted from blood. The origin of the receptors is a woman under 30 in good health.

This clonotype occurred a few times. V and J are TRBV15 and TRBJ2-1; 9 bases match TRBD2. The germline V gene encodes CDR1 LNHNV and CDR2 YYDKDF (reference sequence). This CDR3 contains 16 residues. After removal of 3 bases from V and 9 bases from J, the junction contained 12 bases not matched to a gene. The CDR3 protein is CATSSRSSGEGVEQFF. DNA for the CDR3: TGTGCCACCAGCAGCCGATCTAGCGGGGAGGGCGTTGAGCAGTTCTTC.

Here the CDR3 DNA reads TGTGCCAGCAGCCTAGAACGGACTAGCGGGAGTATCTACGAGCAGTACTTC. The encoded protein is CASSLERTSGSIYEQYF. The chain has TRBV4-2 and TRBJ2-7; TRBD2 aligns across 13 bases. J gave up 3 bases and V 4 bases, and 9 bases lay outside the gene matches. Per germline, CDR1 LGHNA and CDR2 YNFKEQ. The CDR3 covers 17 residues.

This clonotype was found a few times. The DNA for the CDR3 is TGTGCCAGCAGCCAGGGACTACCCAAGCAGTACTTC. This gives the protein CASSQGLPKQYF. The rearrangement links TRBV7-2 to TRBJ2-7, with 7 bases aligning to TRBD2. CDR1 is SGHTA, CDR2 FQGNSA, per germline. The CDR3 runs 12 residues. Trimming at V came to 5 bases and at J to 8 bases, leaving 6 bases not matched to a gene. Full variable domain (missing parts from reference TRBV7-2 and TRBJ2-7): GAGVSQSPSNKVTEKGKDVELRCDPISGHTALYWYRQSLGQGLEFLIYFQGNSAPDKSGLPSDRFSAERTGGSVSTLTIQRTQQEDSAVYLCASSQGLPKQYFGPGTRLTVT.

This clonotype was seen at least ten times. V gene TRBV3-1 combines with J gene TRBJ2-5, with TRBD1 identical over 10 bases. The CDR3 spans 14 residues. V shed 4 bases, J shed 5 bases, and the junction held 4 bases outside the gene matches. Germline loops: CDR1 LGHDT, CDR2 YNNKEL (reference sequence). The CDR3 is CASSRDRGLETQYF. As DNA, the CDR3 is TGTGCCAGCAGCCGAGACAGGGGGCTTGAGACCCAGTACTTC.

This clonotype was seen a handful of times. V usage is TRBV29-1 and J usage is TRBJ1-1; D remains ambiguous. CDR1 is SQVTM and CDR2 is ANQGSEA in the germline V gene. The CDR3 extends over 11 amino acids. Trimming shortened V by 6 bases and J by 4 bases, and 9 bases separated the two germline ends. DNA for the CDR3: TGCAGCGTACCAGGCCGCACTGAAGCTTTCTTT. Its translation is CSVPGRTEAFF.

This clonotype occurred many times. The V call is TRBV12-3 or TRBV12-4, the J call TRBJ1-1; TRBD1 matches 7 bases. The V segment lost 5 bases and the J segment 9 bases; nucleotides outside the gene matches: 3. The CDR3 covers 11 residues. As DNA, the CDR3 is TGTGCCAGCAGTATGACAGGGAAAGCTTTCTTT. This sequence encodes CASSMTGKAFF.

This chain links TRBV4-1 with TRBJ2-1; 9 bases are shared with TRBD2. J was trimmed by 7 bases and V by 4 bases; bases with no gene match: 11. The CDR3 is 16 residues long. The germline CDR1 and CDR2 sequences are MGHRA and YSYEKL. The CDR3 loop is CASSPKTSGGWNEQFF. DNA for the CDR3: TGCGCCAGCAGCCCCAAGACTAGCGGAGGGTGGAATGAGCAGTTCTTC.